These T cell receptor beta chains were read from a single sample in a study of cytomegalovirus exposure and HLA in healthy donors. Data came from immunoSEQ multiplex PCR; TCRdb stores just in-frame clones and leaves some out. The data show some 67,000 clones, about 77% seen once. Sequencing was performed on PBMCs. Receptor source: a man aged 35 to 55 in good health and CMV-seronegative. Each CDR3 is given with its conserved first and last residue. A D gene is named only where the DNA matches it firmly. Expanded clones get a size class; other rows say once, few or many, or leave the size out.

clone_size: few
d_call: NA
j_call: TRBJ1-4
v_call: TRBV5-1
cdr3_aa: CASSSDYTPNEKLFF
cdr3_nt: TGCGCCAGCAGTTCCGACTATACCCCCAATGAAAAACTGTTTTTT

clone_size: NA
d_call: NA
j_call: TRBJ2-7
v_call: TRBV7-9
cdr3_aa: CASSPPRQAAGYEQYF
cdr3_nt: TGTGCCAGCAGCCCCCCCCGACAGGCGGCGGGCTACGAGCAGTACTTC

clone_size: NA
d_call: NA
j_call: TRBJ2-7
v_call: TRBV2
cdr3_aa: CASSEEGSNEQYF
cdr3_nt: TGTGCCAGCAGTGAGGAGGGCTCTAACGAGCAGTACTTC

clone_size: NA
d_call: TRBD1
j_call: TRBJ1-1
v_call: TRBV5-1
cdr3_aa: CASSLSQGEMTEAFF
cdr3_nt: TGCGCCAGCAGCTTGTCTCAGGGGGAAATGACTGAAGCTTTCTTT

clone_size: NA
d_call: TRBD1
j_call: TRBJ1-2
v_call: TRBV19
cdr3_aa: CASKGQALANYGYTF
cdr3_nt: TGTGCCAGTAAAGGACAGGCCCTGGCTAACTATGGCTACACCTTC

clone_size: NA
d_call: NA
j_call: TRBJ2-1
v_call: TRBV2
cdr3_aa: CASNEGGGRGYNEQFF
cdr3_nt: TGTGCCAGCAACGAAGGGGGGGGACGGGGGTACAATGAGCAGTTCTTC

clone_size: once
d_call: NA
j_call: TRBJ1-1
v_call: TRBV21-1
cdr3_aa: CASSDWQGGGTEAFF
cdr3_nt: TGTGCCAGCAGCGACTGGCAGGGAGGGGGGACTGAAGCTTTCTTT

clone_size: NA
d_call: NA
j_call: TRBJ2-1
v_call: TRBV5-4
cdr3_aa: CASSFAKEKLF
cdr3_nt: TGTGCCAGCAGCTTTGCGAAAGAAAAGCTCTTC

clone_size: NA
d_call: TRBD1
j_call: TRBJ1-6
v_call: TRBV7-2
cdr3_aa: CASSVRDRENSPLHF
cdr3_nt: TGTGCCAGCAGCGTCCGGGACAGGGAAAATTCACCCCTCCACTTT

clone_size: once
d_call: NA
j_call: TRBJ1-5
v_call: TRBV7-2
cdr3_aa: CASGLGGLQPQHF
cdr3_nt: TGTGCCAGCGGCCTAGGAGGTCTTCAGCCCCAGCATTTT

clone_size: NA
d_call: TRBD2
j_call: TRBJ2-3
v_call: TRBV5-1
cdr3_aa: CASSLAQAGGPSTDTQYF
cdr3_nt: TGCGCCAGCAGCTTGGCACAAGCGGGAGGGCCCTCAACAGATACGCAGTATTTT

clone_size: NA
d_call: TRBD1
j_call: TRBJ1-1
v_call: TRBV18
cdr3_aa: CASSRLVQGAQPEAFF
cdr3_nt: TGTGCCAGCTCACGACTCGTACAGGGGGCCCAACCTGAAGCTTTCTTT

clone_size: NA
d_call: NA
j_call: TRBJ1-5
v_call: TRBV11-2
cdr3_aa: CASSLGVMGGPQPQHF
cdr3_nt: TGTGCCAGCAGCTTAGGCGTTATGGGGGGGCCTCAGCCCCAGCATTTT

clone_size: NA
d_call: TRBD1
j_call: TRBJ1-2
v_call: TRBV7-9
cdr3_aa: CASSLAGTGDGYTF
cdr3_nt: TGTGCCAGCAGCTTAGCAGGGACAGGCGATGGCTACACCTTC

clone_size: NA
d_call: TRBD1
j_call: TRBJ2-7
v_call: TRBV5-1
cdr3_aa: CASSEQGVGSSYEQYF
cdr3_nt: TGCGCCAGCAGCGAACAGGGGGTCGGAAGCTCCTACGAGCAGTACTTC

clone_size: NA
d_call: TRBD1
j_call: TRBJ2-7
v_call: TRBV6-5
cdr3_aa: CASSYSTGTGSYEQYF
cdr3_nt: TGTGCCAGCAGTTACTCGACCGGGACAGGATCCTACGAGCAGTACTTC

clone_size: NA
d_call: TRBD1
j_call: TRBJ2-7
v_call: TRBV11-3
cdr3_aa: CASSLAGGSYEQYF
cdr3_nt: TGTGCCAGCAGCTTAGCAGGGGGAAGCTACGAGCAGTACTTC

clone_size: NA
d_call: TRBD1
j_call: TRBJ2-5
v_call: TRBV7-9
cdr3_aa: CASSLARTGGETQYF
cdr3_nt: TGTGCCAGCAGCTTAGCCCGGACAGGGGGGGAGACCCAGTACTTC

clone_size: NA
d_call: TRBD2
j_call: TRBJ2-7
v_call: TRBV7-9
cdr3_aa: CSSSTGLAGVSYEQYF
cdr3_nt: TGTTCCAGCAGCACGGGACTAGCGGGAGTGTCCTACGAGCAGTACTTC

clone_size: NA
d_call: NA
j_call: TRBJ1-1
v_call: TRBV25-1
cdr3_aa: CASSGWSGLNTEAFF
cdr3_nt: TGTGCCAGCAGTGGATGGAGCGGGTTGAACACTGAAGCTTTCTTT

clone_size: NA
d_call: NA
j_call: TRBJ1-3
v_call: TRBV5-5
cdr3_aa: CASSSDAGAGGTIYF
cdr3_nt: TGTGCCAGCAGCTCGGACGCAGGCGCGGGGGGCACCATATATTTT

clone_size: NA
d_call: TRBD2
j_call: TRBJ2-1
v_call: TRBV7-7
cdr3_aa: CASSPLAGTSGNEGGQFF
cdr3_nt: TGTGCCAGCAGCCCCTTAGCCGGGACTAGCGGGAATGAAGGTGGGCAGTTCTTC

clone_size: NA
d_call: TRBD2
j_call: TRBJ2-7
v_call: TRBV14
cdr3_aa: CASSQESGLAVPSSYEQYF
cdr3_nt: TGTGCCAGCAGCCAAGAATCGGGACTAGCGGTTCCGAGCTCCTACGAGCAGTACTTC

clone_size: NA
d_call: NA
j_call: TRBJ2-3
v_call: TRBV6-1
cdr3_aa: CASSEARRGTDTQYF
cdr3_nt: TGTGCCAGCAGTGAAGCCCGAAGAGGCACAGATACGCAGTATTTT

clone_size: NA
d_call: NA
j_call: TRBJ2-7
v_call: TRBV5-1
cdr3_aa: CASKFSSSYEQYF
cdr3_nt: TGCGCCAGCAAGTTCTCCAGCTCCTACGAGCAGTACTTC

clone_size: NA
d_call: TRBD2
j_call: TRBJ2-7
v_call: TRBV19
cdr3_aa: CASGLAGAYEQYF
cdr3_nt: TGTGCCAGTGGACTAGCGGGAGCTTACGAGCAGTACTTC

clone_size: NA
d_call: TRBD2
j_call: TRBJ2-7
v_call: TRBV29-1
cdr3_aa: CSVESGIAYEQYF
cdr3_nt: TGCAGCGTTGAGAGCGGGATCGCCTACGAGCAGTACTTC

clone_size: NA
d_call: TRBD2
j_call: TRBJ2-1
v_call: TRBV29-1
cdr3_aa: CSYPAGTYNEQFF
cdr3_nt: TGCAGCTACCCAGCGGGGACTTACAATGAGCAGTTCTTC

clone_size: NA
d_call: TRBD1
j_call: TRBJ1-2
v_call: TRBV5-1
cdr3_aa: CASSITGQGYGYTF
cdr3_nt: TGCGCCAGCAGCATCACGGGACAGGGGTATGGCTACACCTTC

clone_size: few
d_call: TRBD1
j_call: TRBJ1-2
v_call: TRBV19
cdr3_aa: CASSPTGTYGYTF
cdr3_nt: TGTGCCAGTAGTCCGACAGGGACCTATGGCTACACCTTC

clone_size: NA
d_call: NA
j_call: TRBJ2-7
v_call: TRBV13
cdr3_aa: CASSLGGRGGGLYEQYF
cdr3_nt: TGTGCCAGCAGCTTAGGGGGGAGGGGGGGAGGCTTATACGAGCAGTACTTC

clone_size: NA
d_call: TRBD1
j_call: TRBJ2-1
v_call: TRBV2
cdr3_aa: CASRGQGPYNEQFF
cdr3_nt: TGTGCCAGCAGGGGACAGGGGCCCTACAATGAGCAGTTCTTC